This TCR beta chain was obtained from a study of neoadjuvant anti-PD-1 for oral cavity cancer (dated by TCRdb to about 2021). Some background on the complete study: Before undergoing curative-intent surgical resection, most patients got three to four biweekly nivolumab doses at 3 mg/kg. The parent correlative cohort had more than 10 patients and a response rate of roughly 31%. Responders were defined as patients with complete response, partial response or stable disease by RECIST 1.1; non-responders were defined as patients with progression. Patients who did not progress were given a fourth nivolumab dose at about day 43 and had definitive surgical resection on days 50-56.

The time point label, as the study defines it: after neoadjuvant nivolumab, at surgical resection. None of the patients had received prior systemic or radiation treatment, and all were newly diagnosed with stage II-IVA oral cavity squamous cell carcinoma. Everyone in the cohort had locally advanced, HPV-negative oral cavity squamous cell carcinoma. No culture maintenance or expansion was done, as the peripheral blood mononuclear cells went straight to analysis. Samples came from a longitudinal correlative study of a single-arm phase II trial of neoadjuvant nivolumab in oral cavity squamous cell carcinoma. Subject-matched pre- and post-treatment PBMCs and tumors from three responders and three non-responders underwent genomic DNA-based TCRbeta sequencing. Peripheral blood mononuclear cells were drawn once before nivolumab treatment and a second time after treatment, when surgery took place. Genomic DNA was isolated from PBMCs using the Maxwell RSC DNA from Cells kit.

This clone was picked up a small number of times. Its binding antigen is unknown. No much larger clonotype is one base removed from it; base qualities were not supplied. Overall study results and their limits: Only a few patients per response group were included in the TCR analyses, and larger cohorts for validation were called for by the authors. After neoadjuvant nivolumab, T cell clonality (Gini index) in PBMCs was significantly higher in non-responders than in responders. Higher pretreatment blood TCRbeta clonality and lower post-treatment tumor TCRbeta clonality were correlated with higher pretreatment blood Treg/Th17 ratios.

V is clipped by 6 bases and J by 0 bases, and the sequence between their germline boundaries is 11 bases long. Measured from the cysteine to the phenylalanine, the CDR3 is 14 residues long. Solely the CDR3 DNA is kept, with 42 bases framed from the first base. The germline V gene gives CDR1 as ENHRY and CDR2 as SYGVKD. For deep sequencing of PBMC libraries, mostly about 450 ng of input genomic DNA was used, and six replicates were run per sample. The immunoSEQ hsTCRbeta kit was used to prepare TCRbeta libraries according to the manufacturer's instructions. An Illumina NovaSeq 6000 S4 flow cell was used to sequence the final libraries, which had first been combined to 3 nM. The published analysis was carried out like this. Raw data preprocessing and quality control were performed with the immunoSEQ Analyzer. The analysis was limited to productive rearrangements, and each clonotype was defined by a unique CDR3 amino acid sequence. Repertoire clonality was estimated as the Gini-Simpson index, which was calculated using the R package tcR. Gini indices were compared with Student's t test, and associations with tumor size change were assessed by Pearson correlation. TCRdb limited this immuneACCESS table to in-frame rearrangements with V and J called. A share of clones is missing; checked studies link under half to unresolved V genes, and the rest is unexplained. V, J and clone size derive from that table, while D and trimming were established from the DNA sequence. In this sample the table shows approximately 30,000 clones, approximately 80% of which occur a single time. The ten top clones hold around 3% of the sample.

The clonotype was recovered from a person between 40 and 80 years old with oral cavity squamous cell carcinoma. This specimen was PBMCs, taken after nivolumab (anti-PD-1) treatment. The chain is assembled from TRBV10-3 and TRBJ1-1, and possibly TRBD1, on 6 matching bases. At the DNA level, the sequence is TGTGCCATCAGCCCCAGGGGACTGAACACTGAAGCTTTCTTT. The encoded protein is CAISPRGLNTEAFF.